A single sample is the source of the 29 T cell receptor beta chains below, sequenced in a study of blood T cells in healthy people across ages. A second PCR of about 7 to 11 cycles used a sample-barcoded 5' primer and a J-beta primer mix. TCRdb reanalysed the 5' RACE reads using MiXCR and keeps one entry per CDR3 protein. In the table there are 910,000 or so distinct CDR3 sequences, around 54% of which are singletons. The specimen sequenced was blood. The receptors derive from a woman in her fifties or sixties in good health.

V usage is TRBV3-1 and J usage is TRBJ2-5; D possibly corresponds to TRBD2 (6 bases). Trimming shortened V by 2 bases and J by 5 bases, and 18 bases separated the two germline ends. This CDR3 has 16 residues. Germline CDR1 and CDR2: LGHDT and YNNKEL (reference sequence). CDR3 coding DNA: TGTGCCAGCAGCCAAATCACTAGCAGGTTCAGGGAGACCCAGTACTTC. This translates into CASSQITSRFRETQYF.

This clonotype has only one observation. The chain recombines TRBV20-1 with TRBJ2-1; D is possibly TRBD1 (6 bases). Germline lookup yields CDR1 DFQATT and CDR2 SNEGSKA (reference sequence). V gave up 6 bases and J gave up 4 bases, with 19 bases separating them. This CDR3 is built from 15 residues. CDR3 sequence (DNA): TGCAGTGCACCAACACAGGGTGAATGGTACAATGAGCAGTTCTTC. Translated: CSAPTQGEWYNEQFF.

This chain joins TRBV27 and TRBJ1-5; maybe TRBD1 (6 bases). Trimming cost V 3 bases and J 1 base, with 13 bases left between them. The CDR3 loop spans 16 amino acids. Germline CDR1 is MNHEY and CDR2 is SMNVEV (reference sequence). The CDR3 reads CASSFGGFNSNQPQHF. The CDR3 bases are TGTGCCAGCAGTTTTGGGGGCTTCAACAGCAATCAGCCCCAGCATTTT.

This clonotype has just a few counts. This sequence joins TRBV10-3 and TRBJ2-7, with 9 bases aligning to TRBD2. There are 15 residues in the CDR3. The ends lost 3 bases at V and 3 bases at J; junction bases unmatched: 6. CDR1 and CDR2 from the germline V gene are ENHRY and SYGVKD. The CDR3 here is CAISDSGRTYYEQYF. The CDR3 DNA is TGTGCCATCAGTGACAGCGGGAGGACCTACTACGAGCAGTACTTC.

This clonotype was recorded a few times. CDR3 sequence: CSVVGTPGDTQYF. DNA of the CDR3: TGCAGCGTTGTAGGCACACCGGGAGATACGCAGTATTTT. V gene TRBV29-1 combines with J gene TRBJ2-3; unclear D gene. This CDR3 is built from 13 residues. The V and J ends lost 4 bases and 5 bases respectively, with 13 bases between them. CDR1 is SQVTM and CDR2 is ANQGSEA in the germline V gene.

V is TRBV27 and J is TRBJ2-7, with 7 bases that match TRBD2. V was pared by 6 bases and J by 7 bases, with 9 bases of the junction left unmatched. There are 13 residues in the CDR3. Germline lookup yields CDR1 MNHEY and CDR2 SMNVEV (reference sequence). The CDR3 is CASRGGVLYEQYF. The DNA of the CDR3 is TGTGCCAGCAGGGGGGGGGTTCTCTATGAGCAGTACTTC.

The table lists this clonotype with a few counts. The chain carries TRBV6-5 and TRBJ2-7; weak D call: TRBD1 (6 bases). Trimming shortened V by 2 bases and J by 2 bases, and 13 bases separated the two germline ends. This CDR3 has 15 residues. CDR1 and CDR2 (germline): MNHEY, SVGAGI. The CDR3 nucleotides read TGTGCCAGCAGTTACGAAGGGGGAAGGCCCTACGAGCAGTACTTC. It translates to CASSYEGGRPYEQYF.

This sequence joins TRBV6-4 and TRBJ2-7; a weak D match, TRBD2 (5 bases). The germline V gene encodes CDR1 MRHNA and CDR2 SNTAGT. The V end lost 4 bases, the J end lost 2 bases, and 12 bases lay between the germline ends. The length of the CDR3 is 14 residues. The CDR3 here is CASSGDYSPYEQYF. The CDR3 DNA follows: TGTGCCAGCAGTGGAGACTATTCCCCCTACGAGCAGTACTTC.

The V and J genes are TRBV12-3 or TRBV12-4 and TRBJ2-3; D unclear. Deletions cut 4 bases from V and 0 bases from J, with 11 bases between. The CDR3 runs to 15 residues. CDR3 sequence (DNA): TGTGCCAGCAGTTCCGAGGTCAACAGCACAGATACGCAGTATTTT. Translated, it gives CASSSEVNSTDTQYF.

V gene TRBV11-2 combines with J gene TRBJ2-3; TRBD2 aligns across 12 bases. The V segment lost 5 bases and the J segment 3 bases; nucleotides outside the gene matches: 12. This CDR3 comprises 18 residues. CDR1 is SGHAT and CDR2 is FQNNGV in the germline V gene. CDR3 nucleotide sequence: TGTGCCAGCAGCGGGTGGACTAGCGGGGTTGTTAAGACAGATACGCAGTATTTT. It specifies CASSGWTSGVVKTDTQYF.

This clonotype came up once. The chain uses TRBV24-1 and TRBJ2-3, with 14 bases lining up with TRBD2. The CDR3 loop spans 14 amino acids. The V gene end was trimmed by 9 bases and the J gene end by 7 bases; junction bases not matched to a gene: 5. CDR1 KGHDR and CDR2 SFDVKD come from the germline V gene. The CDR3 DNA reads TGTGCCACCGGTGGGACTAGCGGGAGTTATACGCAGTATTTT. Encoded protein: CATGGTSGSYTQYF.

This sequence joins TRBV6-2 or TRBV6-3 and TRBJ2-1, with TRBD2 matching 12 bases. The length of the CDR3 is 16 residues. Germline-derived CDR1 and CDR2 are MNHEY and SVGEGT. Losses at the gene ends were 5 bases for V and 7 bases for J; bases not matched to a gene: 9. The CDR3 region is CASSNIRLAGENEQFF. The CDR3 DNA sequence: TGTGCCAGCAGTAACATCCGACTAGCGGGAGAGAATGAGCAGTTCTTC.

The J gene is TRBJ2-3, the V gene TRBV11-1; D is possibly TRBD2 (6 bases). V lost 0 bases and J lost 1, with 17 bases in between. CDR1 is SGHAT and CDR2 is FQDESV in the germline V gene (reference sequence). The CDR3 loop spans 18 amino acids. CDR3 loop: CASSLAYRLGEGTDTQYF. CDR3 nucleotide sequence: TGTGCCAGCAGCTTAGCGTATCGCCTCGGGGAGGGCACAGATACGCAGTATTTT.

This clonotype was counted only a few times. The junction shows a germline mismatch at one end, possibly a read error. In nucleotides, the CDR3 is TGTGCCAGCAGTTTGGTCGGGAGGCCCGTGTCCTACAATGAGCAGTTTTTC. Translated, it gives CASSLVGRPVSYNEQFF. The V gene is TRBV28, the J gene TRBJ2-1; 7 nucleotides line up with TRBD2. CDR3 size: 17 residues. The germline gives CDR1 MDHEN, CDR2 SYDVKM. Supplemented by reference TRBV28 and TRBJ2-1, the full variable domain reads DVKVTQSSRYLVKRTGEKVFLECVQDMDHENMFWYRQDPGLGLRLIYFSYDVKMKEKGDIPEGYSVSREKKERFSLILESASTNQTSMYLCASSLVGRPVSYNEQFFGPGTRLTVL.

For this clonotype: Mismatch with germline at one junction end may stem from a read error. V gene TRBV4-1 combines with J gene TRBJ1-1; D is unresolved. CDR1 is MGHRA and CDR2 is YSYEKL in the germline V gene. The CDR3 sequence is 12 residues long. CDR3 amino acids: CAGSHVFAEAFF. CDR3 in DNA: TGCGCCGGCAGCCATGTCTTCGCTGAAGCTTTCTTT.

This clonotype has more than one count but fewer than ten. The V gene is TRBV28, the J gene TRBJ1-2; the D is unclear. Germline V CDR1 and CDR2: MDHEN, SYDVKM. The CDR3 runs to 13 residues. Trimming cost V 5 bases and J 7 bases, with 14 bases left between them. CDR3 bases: TGTGCCAGCAGTCTCCCCCCGGGAAGTGGCTACACCTTC. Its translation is CASSLPPGSGYTF.

The CDR3 DNA is TGTGCCAGCAGTTTATTGTCGGGACGGCGAAGGACTGAAGCTTTCTTT. Translated, it gives CASSLLSGRRRTEAFF. The J gene is TRBJ1-1, the V gene TRBV27; tentatively, D is TRBD1 (5 bases). Germline V gives CDR1 MNHEY, CDR2 SMNVEV (reference sequence). V lost 1 base to trimming and J lost 5 bases, with 17 bases between them. The CDR3 has 16 amino acids.

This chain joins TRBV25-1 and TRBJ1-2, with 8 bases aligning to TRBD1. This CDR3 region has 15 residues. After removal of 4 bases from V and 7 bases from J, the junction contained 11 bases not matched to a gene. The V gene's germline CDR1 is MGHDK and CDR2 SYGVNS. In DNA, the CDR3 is TGTGCCAGCAGTGGACTCGGGACAGGAGGTCGTGGCTACACCTTC. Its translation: CASSGLGTGGRGYTF.

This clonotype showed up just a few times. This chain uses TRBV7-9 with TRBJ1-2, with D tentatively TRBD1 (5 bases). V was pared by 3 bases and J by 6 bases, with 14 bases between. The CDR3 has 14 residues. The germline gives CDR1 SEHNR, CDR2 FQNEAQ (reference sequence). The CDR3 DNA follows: TGTGCCAGCAGCTTGGGACCCTCGGGCGATGGCTACACCTTC. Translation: CASSLGPSGDGYTF.

The CDR3 bases are TGTGCCAGTTGTAAGGGGGACTATGGCTACACCTTC. Translated, it gives CASCKGDYGYTF. V gene TRBV5-6 combines with J gene TRBJ1-2; D may be TRBD1 (6 bases). Trimming removed 8 bases from V and 3 bases from J, with 11 bases in between. Germline V gene sequence: CDR1 SGHDT, CDR2 YYEEEE. This CDR3 region has 12 residues.

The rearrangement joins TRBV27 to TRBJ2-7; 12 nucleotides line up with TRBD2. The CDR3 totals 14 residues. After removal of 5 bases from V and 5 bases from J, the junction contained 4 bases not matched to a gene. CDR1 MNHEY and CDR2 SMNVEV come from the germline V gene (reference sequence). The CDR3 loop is CASSLAGGPNEQYF. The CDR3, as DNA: TGTGCCAGCAGTCTAGCGGGAGGGCCCAACGAGCAGTACTTC.

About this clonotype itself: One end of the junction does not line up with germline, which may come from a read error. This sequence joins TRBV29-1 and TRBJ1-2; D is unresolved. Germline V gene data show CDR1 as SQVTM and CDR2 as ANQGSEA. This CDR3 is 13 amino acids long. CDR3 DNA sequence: TGCAGCGTTGGGCCAGTTCTTAACTATGGCTGCACCTTC. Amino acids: CSVGPVLNYGCTF.

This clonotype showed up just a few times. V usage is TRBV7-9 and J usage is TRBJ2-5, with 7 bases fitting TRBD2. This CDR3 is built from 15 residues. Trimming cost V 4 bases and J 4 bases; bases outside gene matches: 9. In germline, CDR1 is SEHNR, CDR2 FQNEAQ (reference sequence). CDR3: CASSSGTGTIETQYF. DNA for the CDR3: TGTGCCAGCAGCTCCGGGACCGGGACTATAGAGACCCAGTACTTC.

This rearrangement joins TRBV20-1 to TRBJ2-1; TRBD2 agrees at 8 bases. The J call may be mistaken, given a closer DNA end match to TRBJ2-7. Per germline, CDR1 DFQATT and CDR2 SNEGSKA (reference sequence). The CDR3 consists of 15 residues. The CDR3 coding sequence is TGCAGTGCTACCGGAGGGCGGGGGGCCTACAATGAGCAGTACTTC. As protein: CSATGGRGAYNEQYF.

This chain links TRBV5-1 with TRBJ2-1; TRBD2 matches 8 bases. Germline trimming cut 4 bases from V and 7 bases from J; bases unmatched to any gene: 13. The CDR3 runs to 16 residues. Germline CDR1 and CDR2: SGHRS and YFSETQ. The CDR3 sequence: CASSPESGRVNNEQFF. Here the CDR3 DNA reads TGCGCCAGCAGCCCGGAGAGCGGGAGAGTAAATAATGAGCAGTTCTTC.

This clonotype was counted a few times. In DNA, the CDR3 is TGTGCCAGCAGGTTAGCGGGAGGGCCCATGAATGAGCAGTTCTTC. It yields the protein CASRLAGGPMNEQFF. The rearrangement joins TRBV6-2 or TRBV6-3 to TRBJ2-1; 11 bases map to TRBD2. Germline V gene data show CDR1 as MNHEY and CDR2 as SVGEGT. V lost 6 bases to trimming and J lost 7 bases; unmatched junction nucleotides: 8. The CDR3 is made up of 15 amino acids.

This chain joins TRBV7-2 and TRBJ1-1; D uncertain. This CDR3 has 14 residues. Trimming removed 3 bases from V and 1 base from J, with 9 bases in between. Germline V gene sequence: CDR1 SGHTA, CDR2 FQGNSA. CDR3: CASSFLNSNTEAFF. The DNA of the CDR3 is TGTGCCAGCAGCTTTTTAAACTCGAACACTGAAGCTTTCTTT.

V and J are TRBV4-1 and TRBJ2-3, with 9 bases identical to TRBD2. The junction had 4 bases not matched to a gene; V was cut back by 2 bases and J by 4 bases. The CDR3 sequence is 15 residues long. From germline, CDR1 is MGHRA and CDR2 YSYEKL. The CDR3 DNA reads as TGCGCCAGCAGCCAAATTGGCGGGAGGGCAGATACGCAGTATTTT. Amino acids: CASSQIGGRADTQYF.

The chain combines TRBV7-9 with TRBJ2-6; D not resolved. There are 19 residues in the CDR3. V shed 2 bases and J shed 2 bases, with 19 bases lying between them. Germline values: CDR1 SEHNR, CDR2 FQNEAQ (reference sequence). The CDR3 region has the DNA TGTGCCAGCAGCTTAACCCCCACGTGGAGCAGAGCTGGGGCCAACGTCCTGACTTTC. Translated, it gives CASSLTPTWSRAGANVLTF.